This T cell receptor (beta chain) was recorded in a study of blood T cells in healthy people across ages. A sample-barcoded 5' primer and a J-beta primer mix were used in a second PCR of roughly 7 to 11 cycles. Every single cDNA molecule received a tag from a template-switch adaptor with 12 random nucleotides. TCRdb re-derived calls from the 5' RACE reads in MiXCR, one entry per CDR3 protein. The data show 800,000 or so distinct CDR3 sequences, with around 25% seen just once and under 4.5% held by the top ten. Trimming removed 4 bases from V and 5 bases from J; junction bases left unmatched: 13. The germline gives CDR1 LGHNA, CDR2 YNFKEQ. The CDR3 is made up of 17 amino acids. These same data were also listed under a study on T cells of mothers and their children. That work states: Related mother-child pairs showed slightly higher but non-significant overlap than unrelated pairs.

This TCR was sampled from a boy aged 10-17 years in good health. The V call is TRBV4-2, the J call TRBJ2-1; the match to TRBD1 covers 8 bases. Sequencing used blood. The CDR3 DNA reads as TGTGCCAGCAGCCTCAGAGGGAGACAGGGGAATAACAATGAGCAGTTCTTC. The encoded protein is CASSLRGRQGNNNEQFF.